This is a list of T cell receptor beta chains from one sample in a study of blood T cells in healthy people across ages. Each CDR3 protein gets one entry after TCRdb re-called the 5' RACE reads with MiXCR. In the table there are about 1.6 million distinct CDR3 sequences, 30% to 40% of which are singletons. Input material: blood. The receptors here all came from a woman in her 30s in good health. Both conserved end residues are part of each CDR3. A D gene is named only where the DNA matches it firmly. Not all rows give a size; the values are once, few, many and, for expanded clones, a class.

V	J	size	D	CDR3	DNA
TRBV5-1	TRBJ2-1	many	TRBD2	CASSLLAGGYNEQFF	TGCGCCAGCAGCCTCCTAGCGGGGGGGTACAATGAGCAGTTCTTC
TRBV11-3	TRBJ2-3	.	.	CASSLEGGPSDTQYF	TGTGCCAGCAGTCTGGAGGGGGGGCCATCCGATACGCAGTATTTT
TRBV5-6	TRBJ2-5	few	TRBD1	CASSFKTGWVEETQYF	TGTGCCAGCAGCTTCAAGACAGGGTGGGTGGAGGAGACCCAGTACTTC
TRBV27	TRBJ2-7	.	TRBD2	CASSPGTSGVPKQYF	TGTGCCAGCAGTCCCGGGACTAGCGGGGTTCCGAAGCAGTACTTC
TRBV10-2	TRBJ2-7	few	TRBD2	CASSRGTSGVGEQYF	TGCGCCAGCAGCCGAGGGACTAGCGGGGTGGGAGAGCAGTACTTC
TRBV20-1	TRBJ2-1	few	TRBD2	CSANPGLSSYNEQFF	TGCAGTGCTAACCCGGGACTAAGCTCCTACAATGAGCAGTTCTTC
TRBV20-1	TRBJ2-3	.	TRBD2	CSASSASAGHRTDTQYF	TGCAGTGCTAGCTCCGCCTCAGCGGGGCACCGCACAGATACGCAGTATTTT
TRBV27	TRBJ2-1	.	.	CASSWTEPDEQFF	TGTGCCAGCAGTTGGACAGAGCCCGATGAGCAGTTCTTC
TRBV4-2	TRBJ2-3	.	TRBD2	CASSQEVAGGTGDTQYF	TGTGCCAGCAGCCAAGAAGTAGCGGGGGGTACCGGGGATACGCAGTATTTT
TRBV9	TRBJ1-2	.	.	CASSTDPAQVPYGYTF	TGTGCCAGCAGCACCGATCCTGCACAGGTCCCCTATGGCTACACCTTC
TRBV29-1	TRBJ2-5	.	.	CSVAGGRGEETQYF	TGCAGCGTTGCCGGGGGACGGGGAGAGGAGACCCAGTACTTC
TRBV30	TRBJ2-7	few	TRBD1	CAWSLRGQVPEQYF	TGTGCCTGGAGCCTAAGAGGACAGGTACCCGAGCAGTACTTC
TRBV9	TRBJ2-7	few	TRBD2	CASSYGTSGDEQYF	TGTGCCAGCAGCTACGGGACTAGCGGTGACGAGCAGTACTTC
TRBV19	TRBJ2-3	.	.	CAGSILVGTDTQYF	TGTGCCGGTAGTATTCTGGTAGGCACAGATACGCAGTATTTT
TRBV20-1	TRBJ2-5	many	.	CSATGTTDQYF	TGCAGTGCTACAGGGACAACAGACCAGTACTTC
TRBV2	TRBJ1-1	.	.	CASRVDGGTEAFF	TGTGCCAGCAGAGTGGACGGGGGGACTGAAGCTTTCTTT
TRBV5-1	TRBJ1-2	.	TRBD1	CASGTGDTGYTF	TGCGCCAGCGGGACAGGGGATACGGGCTACACCTTC